Following are 10 T cell receptor beta chains from one sample sequenced in a study of tumor-infiltrating lymphocytes in primary liver carcinoma. Co-extraction yielded RNA and DNA from around 20-30 mg of unsorted bulk tissue. Priming with a constant-region primer yielded TCR beta cDNA from about 480 ng total RNA. Construction of TCR beta libraries relied on three successive nested multiplex PCR rounds employing slightly modified ARM-PCR. TRBV1-TRBV30 forward primers paired with a C-beta reverse primer drove the first two PCR rounds, about 10 cycles each. TCRdb called the multiplex PCR reads again in MiXCR, with one record for every CDR3 protein. The repertoire includes about 97,000 distinct CDR3 sequences, around 66% of them detected once, and 9.5% to 15% sits in the top ten. Sequenced: liver tumor tissue from sampling region 2. Described subset: tumor region T2, inferior pole. Every receptor here comes from a woman in her sixties or seventies with primary liver carcinoma and hepatitis B virus infection.

Notes on this clonotype: A much bigger clone sits one base away, suggesting this may be a read error. V usage is TRBV30 and J usage is TRBJ2-3, with TRBD2 as a possible D gene (6 bases). In germline, CDR1 is GTSNPN, CDR2 SVGIG (reference sequence). This CDR3 is 14 amino acids long. The CDR3 nucleotides read TGTGTCTGGAGGCGGGAAAGGGAAACAGATACGCAGTATTTT. It specifies CVWRRERETDTQYF.

Remarks on this clonotype: A much larger clonotype is one base distant, so this may be a read error. J is TRBJ2-3 and V is TRBV5-6; D not resolved. Germline V CDR1 and CDR2: SGHDT, YYEEEE. Trimming took off 1 base at V and 6 bases at J, with 15 bases between the two ends. The CDR3 runs 15 residues. The CDR3 sequence is CASSLYGRAVDTQYF. Written as DNA, the CDR3 is TGTGCCAGCAGCTTGTACGGTAGGGCGGTGGATACGCAGTATTTT. The entire variable domain, with the rest obtained from reference TRBV5-6 and TRBJ2-3, is as follows: DAGVTQSPTHLIKTRGQQVTLRCSPKSGHDTVSWYQQALGQGPQFIFQYYEEEERQRGNFPDRFSGHQFPNYSSELNVNALLLGDSALYLCASSLYGRAVDTQYFGPGTRLTVL.

This rearrangement joins TRBV28 to TRBJ2-1; TRBD2 aligns across 12 bases. This CDR3 comprises 17 residues. Germline assignment: CDR1 MDHEN and CDR2 SYDVKM. V lost 3 bases to trimming and J lost 7 bases; unmatched junction nucleotides: 10. CDR3 loop: CASSFWTSGAEENEQFF. The CDR3 DNA reads as TGTGCCAGCAGTTTCTGGACTAGCGGGGCCGAGGAGAATGAGCAGTTCTTC. The full variable domain, its missing parts supplied by reference TRBV28 and TRBJ2-1, is DVKVTQSSRYLVKRTGEKVFLECVQDMDHENMFWYRQDPGLGLRLIYFSYDVKMKEKGDIPEGYSVSREKKERFSLILESASTNQTSMYLCASSFWTSGAEENEQFFGPGTRLTVL.

Sample share makes this clonotype medium-sized. The rearrangement joins TRBV11-2 to TRBJ2-5; perhaps D is TRBD1 or TRBD2 (5 bases each). The germline V gene encodes CDR1 SGHAT and CDR2 FQNNGV. V was clipped by 2 bases and J by 4 bases, with 11 bases between them. This CDR3 spans 14 amino acids. CDR3 amino acids: CASSLPGRGETQYF. In DNA form, the CDR3 reads TGTGCCAGCAGCTTACCGGGACGGGGAGAGACCCAGTACTTC.

This chain joins TRBV5-1 and TRBJ2-1; TRBD2 agrees at 9 bases. The germline gives CDR1 SGHRS, CDR2 YFSETQ. J was trimmed by 0 bases and V by 0 bases; bases with no gene match: 1. The CDR3 spans 16 residues. For the CDR3, the DNA is TGCGCCAGCAGCTTGGGGACTAGCGTCTCCTACAATGAGCAGTTCTTC. It is translated as CASSLGTSVSYNEQFF.

Concerning this clonotype: At one end, the junction sequence differs from germline, possibly due to a read error. The genes are TRBV11-2 and TRBJ2-5, with D maybe TRBD2 (6 bases). Germline V gene data show CDR1 as SGHAT and CDR2 as FQNNGV. CDR3 length: 14 amino acids. DNA of the CDR3: TGTGCCGGCAGCTTCAGAGGGAGGAAAGAGACTCAGTACTTC. This translates into CAGSFRGRKETQYF. The full variable domain, with the rest looked up from reference TRBV11-2 and TRBJ2-5, is EAGVAQSPRYKIIEKRQSVAFWCNPISGHATLYWYQQILGQGPKLLIQFQNNGVVDDSQLPKDRFSAERLKGVDSTLKIQPAKLEDSAVYLCAGSFRGRKETQYFGPGTRLLVL.

This clonotype was detected only a few times. The V call is TRBV11-2, the J call TRBJ2-7; a weak D match, TRBD1 (5 bases). Per the germline V gene, CDR1 is SGHAT and CDR2 is FQNNGV. Between the trimmed V and J ends, which lost 3 bases and 6 bases, there was a span of 18 bases. The CDR3 spans 15 residues. CDR3 protein: CASSLDPWTWGEQYF. DNA of the CDR3: TGTGCCAGCAGCTTGGATCCCTGGACATGGGGCGAGCAGTACTTC.

This clonotype appeared a single time. At one boundary the junction diverges from the germline segment, which might be a read error. The chain combines TRBV11-2 with TRBJ1-5; perhaps TRBD1 as D (5 bases). CDR1 and CDR2 (germline): SGHAT, FQNNGV. This CDR3 has 15 residues. CDR3 coding DNA: TGTGCCAGCGGTCCCAGGGACGTGAGCAATCAACCCCAGCATTTT. It is translated as CASGPRDVSNQPQHF.

On this clonotype: The junction departs from germline at one end; a sequencing error may be responsible. The chain's CDR3 is CSVGTGTINIEAFF. The CDR3 DNA is TGCAGCGTTGGTACTGGGACCATTAACATTGAAGCTTTCTTT. V gene TRBV29-1 combines with J gene TRBJ1-1; D might be TRBD1 (5 bases). The germline V gene encodes CDR1 SQVTM and CDR2 ANQGSEA. The CDR3 runs 14 residues.

Remarks on this clonotype: As the CDR3 is not closed by the conserved phenylalanine or tryptophan, this likely results from a read error. The V gene is TRBV25-1, the J gene TRBJ1-6; 7 bases map to TRBD1. Per germline, CDR1 MGHDK and CDR2 SYGVNS. The CDR3 runs 16 residues. The J segment lost 2 bases and the V segment lost 5 bases, leaving 6 bases of the junction unmatched. CDR3 coding DNA: TGTGCCAGCAGTCCTCCGGGACAGCCCTATAATTCACCCCTCCACTCT. Its protein is CASSPPGQPYNSPLHS.